This T cell receptor beta chain was found in a study of cytomegalovirus exposure and HLA in healthy donors. At the level of the study: The 100 to 150 validation repertoires were reported in a later analysis to have been generated on the same platform as the roughly 720 first-cohort repertoires.

Produced via immunoSEQ multiplex PCR; TCRdb's table is partial and in-frame only. The sample has about 260,000 clones; less than 95% are singletons. Comment on this clone: Its antigen is not known.

V lost 8 bases, J lost 5 bases, and 16 bases lay in between. Per the germline V gene, CDR1 is ENHRY and CDR2 is SYGVKD. The CDR3 runs to 13 residues. Study outcomes and limitations: Accounts indicate the classifier identified cytomegalovirus status with strong specificity and sensitivity. One later analysis, an examination of the approximately 130 validation repertoires, found that first-cohort TCR clusters tended to co-occur in them. The authors enumerated over 150 TCR beta chains as linked to cytomegalovirus.

The chain carries TRBV10-3 and TRBJ2-7; D may match TRBD1 or TRBD2 (5 bases each). The sequence was obtained from a woman aged 30 to 39 in good health and CMV-seronegative. Sequenced input: PBMCs. The CDR3: CAISVGAGDEQYF. Written as DNA, the CDR3 is TGTGCCATCTCCGTCGGGGCCGGCGACGAGCAGTACTTC.